The rows below give T cell receptor beta chains drawn from one sample of a study of OX40 agonist ivuxolimab in advanced cancers. Assay used: immunoSEQ multiplex PCR; TCRdb lists only in-frame clones, some missing. The sample has around 80,000 clones; 80% to 95% are singletons. Sample: CD4+ or CD8+ T cells sorted from blood, taken in a trial of the OX40 agonist ivuxolimab. These receptors were collected from an adult with an advanced solid tumor such as melanoma, head and neck, liver or kidney cancer. The CDR3 runs from the conserved cysteine through the conserved F or W. D genes are given only for firm matches. A row's size may be missing; if present it is once, few, many or a size class.

TGTGCCAGCAGTCAGGACAGGGGGGAAGCTGGAAACACCATATATTTT	CASSQDRGEAGNTIYF	TRBD1	TRBJ1-3	TRBV6-6	-
TGCAGCGTTCGTTCGGGACAAGAGACCCAGTACTTC	CSVRSGQETQYF	-	TRBJ2-5	TRBV29-1	-
TGTGCCATCAGTGAGAGCGATACCCAGTACTTC	CAISESDTQYF	-	TRBJ2-5	TRBV10-3	-
TGTGCCAGTAGTCCTCTGTGGTCGAGGGGTGGGTATGGCTACACCTTC	CASSPLWSRGGYGYTF	-	TRBJ1-2	TRBV19	-
TGTGCCAGCACCCGAGCGGGGGCCACAGATACGCAGTATTTT	CASTRAGATDTQYF	TRBD2	TRBJ2-3	TRBV6-1	once
TGTGCCAGCAGTCGGACCCCTTGGGACGAGCAGTACTTC	CASSRTPWDEQYF	-	TRBJ2-7	TRBV7-3	once
TGCGCCAGCAGTCAAACTAGCGGGTTACCCTACGAGCAGTACTTC	CASSQTSGLPYEQYF	TRBD2	TRBJ2-7	TRBV23-1	-
TGCGCCAGTTCGGAGCGGAGCTTCCACGAGCAGTACTTC	CASSERSFHEQYF	-	TRBJ2-7	TRBV5-1	-
TGTGCCAGCAGTCGCCGAGGACAGGGGACAGATACGCAGTATTTT	CASSRRGQGTDTQYF	TRBD1	TRBJ2-3	TRBV6-6	-
TGTGCCAGTAGTATAGACAGCACTAACTATGGCTACACCTTC	CASSIDSTNYGYTF	-	TRBJ1-2	TRBV19	-
TGTGCCAGCAGCACCGGGGGACTCGAGACCCAGTACTTC	CASSTGGLETQYF	-	TRBJ2-5	TRBV11-1	-
TGTGCCAGCAGAACCACGTGGGGCAACTATGGCTACACCTTC	CASRTTWGNYGYTF	-	TRBJ1-2	TRBV28	-
TGTGCCACGAGGACCCGCCCAGGGGTCGGGGAGCTGTTTTTT	CATRTRPGVGELFF	-	TRBJ2-2	TRBV10-3	once
TGTGCCAGTAATGACGGGGTACAAGAGACCCAGTACTTC	CASNDGVQETQYF	-	TRBJ2-5	TRBV19	-
TGTGCCAGCAGCTTGGCCAGGGGGCGCCTTATGATAAACACCGGGGAGCTGTTTTTT	CASSLARGRLMINTGELFF	TRBD1	TRBJ2-2	TRBV5-6	-
TGTGCCAGCAGTGAGGCGGCAAACTCTGGAAACACCATATATTTT	CASSEAANSGNTIYF	-	TRBJ1-3	TRBV6-1	-
TGCGCCAGCAGCTTGGATGGGAACACCGGGGAGCTGTTTTTT	CASSLDGNTGELFF	-	TRBJ2-2	TRBV5-1	-
TGTGCCATCAGTGAGAACAGGGGCAATCAGCCCCAGCATTTT	CAISENRGNQPQHF	-	TRBJ1-5	TRBV10-3	-
TGTGCCAGCAGTGCCTCAGGAGGGGGGTACGAGCAGTACTTC	CASSASGGGYEQYF	-	TRBJ2-7	TRBV6-5	-
TGTGCCACCAGCAGAGAAGGGCCTCCAACGGACATTCAGTACTTC	CATSREGPPTDIQYF	-	TRBJ2-4	TRBV15	-
TGTGCCTGGAGTGTACCGGATACCTACGAGCAGTACTTC	CAWSVPDTYEQYF	-	TRBJ2-7	TRBV30	-
TGCGCCAGTCGCCGAACCCCCGGACAGGGGGAATCGGAGCAGTACTTC	CASRRTPGQGESEQYF	TRBD1	TRBJ2-7	TRBV5-1	-
TGTGCCAGCAGCGTAGGAAATAGCGGGTTGTCCTACGAGCAGTACTTC	CASSVGNSGLSYEQYF	TRBD2	TRBJ2-7	TRBV9	-
TGTGCCAGCAGTGAGGTGAAGGGGGCGAACACCGGGGAGCTGTTTTTT	CASSEVKGANTGELFF	-	TRBJ2-2	TRBV25-1	-
TGCGCCAGCAGCTTGGCGGGGCAGGGGGCCCACAATGAGCAGTTCTTC	CASSLAGQGAHNEQFF	TRBD1	TRBJ2-1	TRBV5-1	-
TGTGCCAGCAGCTTGGGACAGGGGCACAACTACGAGCAGTACTTC	CASSLGQGHNYEQYF	TRBD1	TRBJ2-7	TRBV5-8	-
TGTGCCAGCAGTTACCAGGACGGGATTAATCAGCCCCAGCATTTT	CASSYQDGINQPQHF	-	TRBJ1-5	TRBV6-5	-
TGTGCCAGCAGCTTGGCAGGGCTGGACGGCGAGCAGTACTTC	CASSLAGLDGEQYF	-	TRBJ2-7	TRBV5-6	-
TGCAGCGTACGACAGGGGATCTACGAGCAGTACTTC	CSVRQGIYEQYF	TRBD1	TRBJ2-7	TRBV29-1	-
TGTGCCAGCAGCCCTCGGGGGTGGGCGAATGAGCAGTTCTTC	CASSPRGWANEQFF	-	TRBJ2-1	TRBV16	once
TGTGCCTGGAGTAAAATCGGGGACAGCCCCTACGAGCAGTACTTC	CAWSKIGDSPYEQYF	TRBD1	TRBJ2-7	TRBV30	-
TGCGCCAGCAGTGAGCCAGGTGCCGGTGGACCCCTCCACTTT	CASSEPGAGGPLHF	-	TRBJ1-6	TRBV10-2	many
TGTGCCAGCAGCGTAGATGGGACAGGGGCCTATAACACTGAAGCTTTCTTT	CASSVDGTGAYNTEAFF	TRBD1	TRBJ1-1	TRBV9	-
TGTGCCAGCTCACCACAAGTTTTGGGGACCCAGTACTTC	CASSPQVLGTQYF	-	TRBJ2-5	TRBV18	-
TGCGCCAGCAGCTCGGACATGAACACTGAAGCTTTCTTT	CASSSDMNTEAFF	-	TRBJ1-1	TRBV5-1	once
TGTGCCAGCAGTGTGGGGGGCTCTACTAATGAAAAACTGTTTTTT	CASSVGGSTNEKLFF	-	TRBJ1-4	TRBV6-5	-
TGTGCCAGCAGTCTATACAGGGCCACCGGGGAGCTGTTTTTT	CASSLYRATGELFF	-	TRBJ2-2	TRBV6-5	-